Reported below is one TCR beta chain. The data stem from a study of blood T cell repertoires in COVID-19. Study-level information: The United States, Italy and Spain provided the acute and convalescent COVID-19 samples. The analysed material was cDNA or gDNA that came from T cells, B-cell-depleted T cells, or PBMCs.

Looked up from germline, CDR1 is SGHDN and CDR2 is FVKESK. V dropped 9 bases and J dropped 3; count of bases not matched to a gene: 8. The CDR3 has 14 amino acids. Authors' methods: Counts of nucleated cells, estimated from reference gene primer amplification, were obtained. TCRdb's copy holds only in-frame clones and misses some; the assay was immunoSEQ multiplex PCR. V and J calls and clone size are those listed in that table; D and trimming were worked out from the DNA. The data show 150,000 to 200,000 clones, about 81% seen once. The sample consisted of peripheral blood. The chain is built from TRBV14 and TRBJ2-7; TRBD1 matches 10 bases. This sequence originates from a human donor in a cohort sampled during active COVID-19. CDR3 in DNA: TGTGCCAGTACCCCGGGACAGGGGATCTACGAGCAGTACTTC. Translation: CASTPGQGIYEQYF. The variable domain in full, completed from reference TRBV14 and TRBJ2-7, reads EAGVTQFPSHSVIEKGQTVTLRCDPISGHDNLYWYRRVMGKEIKFLLHFVKESKQDESGMPNNRFLAERTGGTYSTLKVQPAELEDSGVYFCASTPGQGIYEQYFGPGTRLTVT.